A single T cell receptor beta chain is shown here with its context. The antigen remains undetermined. The sample is drawn from a study of T cell responses to AZD1222 COVID-19 vaccine. Profiled with immunoSEQ multiplex PCR; TCRdb holds only in-frame clones, not every one. Of about 110,000 clones in the sample, approximately 94% were seen once. Study-wide points: Scientists sampled the repertoires only once the peak T cell response had passed.

Germline CDR1 LNHDA, CDR2 SQIVND (reference sequence). Trimming left V 9 bases short and J 0 bases short, with 18 bases between. The CDR3 loop spans 16 amino acids. The rearrangement links TRBV19 to TRBJ1-3; D is unclear. Specimen: peripheral blood, collected 28 days after the second AZD1222 dose. This clonotype was sampled from an adult who received the AZD1222 COVID-19 vaccine. This chain's CDR3 is CASSYPSSSSGNTIYF. Here the CDR3 DNA reads TGTGCCAGCAGTTACCCGTCGTCTAGCTCTGGAAACACCATATATTTT.